The 24 T cell receptor beta chains listed next were all sequenced from one sample in a study of blood T cells in healthy people across ages. The second PCR ran about 6 to 11 cycles with a sample-barcoded 5' primer and J-beta primers. TCRdb re-called the 5' RACE reads through MiXCR, storing one row per CDR3 protein. The sample holds more than 800,000 distinct CDR3 sequences, under 45% seen once. The sequencing input was blood. These receptor sequences come from a woman aged 55-69 years in good health.

This chain links TRBV5-6 with TRBJ1-2; D is unclear. CDR3 length equals 14 residues. Germline V lookup: CDR1 SGHDT, CDR2 YYEEEE. Trimming left V 0 bases short and J 3 bases short, with 9 bases between. The CDR3 bases are TGTGCCAGCAGCTTGGCGGGCAGGTACTATGGCTACACCTTC. Protein product: CASSLAGRYYGYTF.

This clonotype was picked up a small number of times. This sequence joins TRBV5-6 and TRBJ2-1; 14 nucleotides agree with TRBD2. The J segment lost 14 bases and the V segment lost 2 bases, leaving 9 bases of the junction unmatched. The V gene's germline CDR1 is SGHDT and CDR2 YYEEEE. This CDR3 comprises 15 residues. The CDR3 DNA follows: TGTGCCAGCAGCTTTCTGGGACTAGCGGGAGAGGGGGAGTTCTTC. This sequence encodes CASSFLGLAGEGEFF. Variable domain in full (rest from reference TRBV5-6 and TRBJ2-1): DAGVTQSPTHLIKTRGQQVTLRCSPKSGHDTVSWYQQALGQGPQFIFQYYEEEERQRGNFPDRFSGHQFPNYSSELNVNALLLGDSALYLCASSFLGLAGEGEFFGPGTRLTVL.

This clonotype was picked up a small number of times. The chain is built from TRBV7-3 and TRBJ2-5; 10 bases align to TRBD1. The DNA end lines up better with TRBJ2-7; the J call may be wrong. This CDR3 has 14 residues. Germline CDR1 reads SGHTA; CDR2 reads FQGTGA. CDR3 DNA: TGTGCCAGCAGCTTGACAGGGGGCAGCGACGAGCAGTACTTC. It specifies CASSLTGGSDEQYF.

V usage is TRBV5-1 and J usage is TRBJ2-4; 7 bases align to TRBD1. The J call may be mistaken, given a closer DNA end match to TRBJ2-5. The length of the CDR3 is 16 residues. Per the germline V gene, CDR1 is SGHRS and CDR2 is YFSETQ. The CDR3 reads CASSLGPTGFDETQYF. DNA of the CDR3: TGCGCCAGCAGCTTGGGGCCGACAGGGTTCGATGAGACCCAGTACTTC.

Details on this clonotype: At one of its ends the junction is not consistent with the germline gene, which may arise from a read error. The CDR3 nucleotides are TGTGCCAGCATCCGGGACAGGGTCTCCGACGAGCAGTACTTC. Encoded protein: CASIRDRVSDEQYF. The V call is TRBV2, the J call TRBJ2-7, with TRBD1 identical over 9 bases. The CDR3 sequence is 14 residues long. Germline lookup yields CDR1 SNHLY and CDR2 FYNNEI.

V is TRBV6-6 and J is TRBJ2-3; possibly TRBD1 or TRBD2 for D (6 bases each). CDR1 MNHNY and CDR2 SVGAGI come from the germline V gene (reference sequence). V was pared by 5 bases and J by 2 bases, with 14 bases between. This CDR3 is 15 amino acids long. The CDR3 DNA reads as TGTGCCAGCAGTCTAAGGGGGACTCTCACAGATACGCAGTATTTT. Translation: CASSLRGTLTDTQYF.

This clonotype was detected a few times. The J gene is TRBJ2-3, the V gene TRBV29-1, with D possibly TRBD2 on 7 matching bases. The germline V and J ends were trimmed by 4 bases and 3 bases, with 17 bases remaining between them. The CDR3 spans 15 residues. CDR1 and CDR2 from the germline V gene are SQVTM and ANQGSEA. The CDR3 sequence is CSVVAFGGRTDTQYF. CDR3 nucleotide sequence: TGCAGCGTTGTGGCCTTCGGGGGGCGTACAGATACGCAGTATTTT.

This clonotype was observed a handful of times. The chain uses TRBV5-5 and TRBJ2-3, with D perhaps matching TRBD1 (6 bases). This CDR3 has 15 residues. V was clipped by 1 base and J by 10 bases, with 19 bases between them. Germline V CDR1 and CDR2: SGHKS, YYEKEE (reference sequence). In DNA form, the CDR3 reads TGTGCCAGCAGCTTGAGGGACACCCAATGGAGAGCGCAGTATTTT. Translation: CASSLRDTQWRAQYF.

This clonotype was counted once. The chain joins TRBV12-3 or TRBV12-4 to TRBJ2-1; 11 bases are shared with TRBD2. The junction had 6 bases not matched to a gene; V was cut back by 2 bases and J by 6 bases. This CDR3 is built from 16 residues. CDR3 sequence reads: CASSLLAGGRGNEQFF. Here the CDR3 DNA reads TGTGCCAGCAGTTTACTAGCGGGAGGTCGAGGCAATGAGCAGTTCTTC.

Comments on this clonotype: At one boundary the junction diverges from the germline segment, which might be a read error. The CDR3 nucleotides read TGTGCCAGCGGCTTAGGAGTGGGACAGTATGGCTACACCTTC. It codes for CASGLGVGQYGYTF. V and J are TRBV7-2 and TRBJ1-2; 7 positions agree with TRBD1. CDR3 size: 14 residues. CDR1 is SGHTA and CDR2 is FQGNSA in the germline V gene.

This chain uses TRBV5-5 with TRBJ2-5; possibly TRBD2 for D (5 bases). Germline V gene lookup returns CDR1 SGHKS and CDR2 YYEKEE (reference sequence). This CDR3 is 13 amino acids long. Trimming removed 4 bases from V and 0 bases from J, with 7 bases in between. The DNA of the CDR3 is TGTGCCAGCAGCCAGCGGAACCAAGAGACCCAGTACTTC. Translated: CASSQRNQETQYF. Using reference TRBV5-5 and TRBJ2-5 for the parts outside the CDR3, the full variable domain is DAGVTQSPTHLIKTRGQQVTLRCSPISGHKSVSWYQQVLGQGPQFIFQYYEKEERGRGNFPDRFSARQFPNYSSELNVNALLLGDSALYLCASSQRNQETQYFGPGTRLLVL.

The table lists this clonotype with a few counts. This chain uses TRBV12-3 or TRBV12-4 with TRBJ1-4, with TRBD1 matching over 11 bases. The V segment lost 6 bases and the J segment 6 bases; nucleotides outside the gene matches: 3. The CDR3 runs to 14 residues. The CDR3 is CASRGQGGDEKLFF. CDR3 coding DNA: TGTGCCAGCAGGGGACAGGGGGGAGATGAAAAACTGTTTTTT.

Notes on this clonotype: Germline is not matched at one junction end, which may reflect a read error. This chain connects TRBV6-6 to TRBJ2-5; TRBD1 agrees at 11 bases. Germline CDR1 is MNHNY and CDR2 is SVGAGI (reference sequence). The CDR3 is 16 residues long. The CDR3, as DNA: TGTGCCGGCAGTTTAGGGACAGGGGGATTCCAAGAGACCCAGTACTTC. Its protein is CAGSLGTGGFQETQYF.

The chain joins TRBV19 to TRBJ2-7; 10 nucleotides line up with TRBD2. The V gene's germline CDR1 is LNHDA and CDR2 SQIVND (reference sequence). The CDR3 is 15 residues long. Germline trimming cut 6 bases from V and 0 bases from J; bases unmatched to any gene: 5. The CDR3 is CASSLGLAFSYEQYF. CDR3 DNA: TGTGCCAGTAGCCTGGGACTAGCGTTCTCCTACGAGCAGTACTTC.

The chain combines TRBV12-3 or TRBV12-4 with TRBJ2-7, with 15 bases matching TRBD2. V was clipped by 6 bases and J by 1 base; unmatched bases: 16. This CDR3 contains 20 residues. The CDR3 sequence: CASSHKPGTSGRMGSYEQYF. CDR3 coding DNA: TGTGCCAGCAGCCATAAACCTGGGACTAGCGGGAGGATGGGATCCTACGAGCAGTACTTC.

The sample holds a few counts of this clonotype. The CDR3: CASSPQAEQFF. For the CDR3, the DNA is TGTGCCAGCAGCCCCCAGGCTGAGCAGTTCTTC. The chain combines TRBV7-9 with TRBJ2-1; D is uncertain. This CDR3 has 11 amino acids. V was cut by 5 bases and J by 9 bases, with 8 bases left in between. The germline V gene encodes CDR1 SEHNR and CDR2 FQNEAQ (reference sequence).

The chain employs TRBV7-6 and TRBJ2-3, with 7 nucleotides matching TRBD2. The CDR3 is 15 amino acids. Trimming removed 2 bases from V and 9 bases from J; junction bases left unmatched: 11. Germline-derived CDR1 and CDR2 are SGHVS and FNYEAQ. The CDR3 DNA is TGTGCCAGCAGCTTATCTCAAGGTTGGCGGGAGACGCAGTATTTT. Its protein is CASSLSQGWRETQYF.

The chain is built from TRBV28 and TRBJ2-5; D is unclear. CDR3 length: 12 amino acids. V lost 1 base to trimming and J lost 11 bases, with 11 bases between them. Germline V lookup: CDR1 MDHEN, CDR2 SYDVKM. Here the CDR3 DNA reads TGTGCCAGCAGTTTATTCTTCAATGAGCAGTACTTC. Translation gives CASSLFFNEQYF.

The rearrangement joins TRBV25-1 to TRBJ2-5; 10 positions agree with TRBD1. The CDR3 length is 15 residues. V lost 6 bases to trimming and J lost 5 bases; unmatched junction nucleotides: 9. CDR1 is MGHDK and CDR2 is SYGVNS in the germline V gene. CDR3 sequence reads: CASSPDRGTPETQYF. The CDR3, as DNA: TGTGCCAGCAGCCCGGACAGGGGGACCCCGGAGACCCAGTACTTC.

This clonotype was detected only a few times. The chain is built from TRBV21-1 and TRBJ2-7. TRBV21-1 is annotated as a pseudogene. This CDR3 comprises 15 residues. Written as DNA, the CDR3 is TGTGCCAGCAGCAAAGTAGGGAGCTCCCATTACGAGCAGTACTTC. It translates to CASSKVGSSHYEQYF.

About this clonotype: It may be a read error: a sequence one base away is much more abundant. The V and J genes are TRBV7-2 and TRBJ2-5, with 8 bases aligning to TRBD2. Germline CDR1 SGHTA, CDR2 FQGNSA. This CDR3 contains 16 residues. V was pared by 5 bases and J by 11 bases, with 19 bases of the junction left unmatched. CDR3 nucleotide sequence: TGTGCCAGCAGCCCCAGCCAGCGGGGGATCTACAATGAGCAGTACTTC. It yields the protein CASSPSQRGIYNEQYF.

The chain couples TRBV10-3 to TRBJ2-1; D gene uncertain. This CDR3 contains 13 residues. The V end lost 5 bases, the J end lost 6 bases, and 11 bases lay between the germline ends. Per the germline V gene, CDR1 is ENHRY and CDR2 is SYGVKD. CDR3: CAISLDPGNEQFF. The CDR3 DNA reads TGTGCCATCAGTTTGGACCCGGGCAATGAGCAGTTCTTC.

The CDR3 is CAIRGSSHEQYF. The CDR3 coding sequence is TGTGCCATCAGGGGATCCAGTCACGAGCAGTACTTC. The V gene is TRBV10-3, the J gene TRBJ2-4, with D uncertain. The DNA end is more similar to TRBJ2-7, so the J call may be wrong. The CDR3 extends over 12 amino acids. Germline lookup yields CDR1 ENHRY and CDR2 SYGVKD.

The V and J genes are TRBV30 and TRBJ2-2; D assignment may be TRBD1 or TRBD2 (6 bases each). The CDR3 runs to 14 residues. V was shortened by 3 bases and J by 7 bases, with 15 bases between the two germline ends. Germline lookup yields CDR1 GTSNPN and CDR2 SVGIG (reference sequence). The DNA of the CDR3 is TGTGCCTGGAGGAGGTACGGGGGCGGCGGGGAGCTGTTTTTT. Translation: CAWRRYGGGGELFF.